Presented here are 18 T cell receptor beta chains from one specimen sequenced in a study of regulatory T cells in long-lasting Graves disease. Time point given: persistent/refractory GD, antithyroid drugs over 5 years with positive TRAb. Isolated PBMC RNA provided the starting material for the TCR library. Arm-PCR of CDR3 regions and iRepertoire HTBI primers were used to build TCR beta libraries. Via MiXCR, TCRdb re-called the multiplex PCR reads, giving one row per CDR3 protein. This sample carries some 370,000 distinct CDR3 sequences, around 20% of them seen once, and the ten largest clones take more than 20%. The sequenced sample was peripheral blood mononuclear cells (PBMCs), obtained when the disease was refractory, from a patient treated with antithyroid drugs. These receptor sequences come from a female donor with Graves disease.

This chain links TRBV20-1 with TRBJ1-1, with D hard to call. V shed 1 base and J shed 11 bases, with 11 bases lying between them. CDR1 and CDR2 (germline): DFQATT, SNEGSKA (reference sequence). CDR3 length: 11 residues. The chain's CDR3 is CSARGAGSAFF. The CDR3 coding sequence is TGCAGTGCTAGAGGTGCTGGGAGTGCTTTCTTT.

In its sample, this clonotype was seen many times. The DNA for the CDR3 is TGTGCCAGCAGTTGGGGACCGGGACAGGGAGGCTACACCTTC. Its translation is CASSWGPGQGGYTF. The V call is TRBV12-3 or TRBV12-4, the J call TRBJ1-2; 9 bases match TRBD1. This CDR3 is 14 amino acids long. J was trimmed by 8 bases and V by 4 bases; bases with no gene match: 8.

The chain uses TRBV6-1 and TRBJ1-5; TRBD1 is a possible D gene (5 bases). This CDR3 has 15 residues. V shed 2 bases and J shed 4 bases, with 12 bases lying between them. Germline CDR1 and CDR2: MNHNS and SASEGT. CDR3: CASSERGLGNQPQHF. The CDR3 bases are TGTGCCAGCAGTGAAAGGGGCCTCGGGAATCAGCCCCAGCATTTT.

This clonotype has just a few counts. The chain links TRBV5-6 to TRBJ2-5; 9 bases line up with TRBD1. This CDR3 comprises 15 residues. After removal of 5 bases from V and 7 bases from J, the junction contained 12 bases not matched to a gene. Per germline, CDR1 SGHDT and CDR2 YYEEEE. The CDR3 spells CASSDGQGIYGTQYF. CDR3 sequence (DNA): TGTGCCAGCAGTGACGGACAGGGGATTTACGGGACCCAGTACTTC.

This clonotype has ten or more counts. CDR3 DNA: TGTGCCAGCAGTGAAAGGGAGACTCGGTACAATGAGCAGTTCTTC. It is translated as CASSERETRYNEQFF. The chain carries TRBV2 and TRBJ2-1; D may be TRBD2 (5 bases). Germline assignment: CDR1 SNHLY and CDR2 FYNNEI. CDR3 length: 15 residues. Trimming removed 2 bases from V and 4 bases from J, with 12 bases in between.

This sequence joins TRBV19 and TRBJ1-4; D perhaps matches TRBD1 (5 bases). Trimming took off 6 bases at V and 8 bases at J, with 13 bases between the two ends. Looked up from germline, CDR1 is LNHDA and CDR2 is SQIVND (reference sequence). The CDR3 has 13 residues. In nucleotides, the CDR3 is TGTGCCAGTAGCGGGACCCGAGGGGAAAAACTGTTTTTT. This encodes CASSGTRGEKLFF. The variable domain in full, with the rest retrieved from reference TRBV19 and TRBJ1-4, is DGGITQSPKYLFRKEGQNVTLSCEQNLNHDAMYWYRQDPGQGLRLIYYSQIVNDFQKGDIAEGYSVSREKKESFPLTVTSAQKNPTAFYLCASSGTRGEKLFFGSGTQLSVL.

Turning to this clonotype: This may stem from a read error, because a much larger clone lies one nucleotide away. The conserved final phenylalanine or tryptophan is absent from the CDR3, which likely points to a read error. The chain links TRBV12-3 or TRBV12-4 to TRBJ2-5, with D perhaps assigned TRBD1 or TRBD2 (6 bases each). Trimming shortened V by 6 bases and J by 4 bases, and 18 bases separated the two germline ends. CDR3 length: 15 residues. The CDR3 bases are TGTGCCAGCAGCCTCGGAGGGGGGAGGAGAGAGACCCAGTACTCC. This sequence encodes CASSLGGGRRETQYS.

This clonotype was detected ten times or more. The chain recombines TRBV28 with TRBJ2-2; D is possibly TRBD1 (6 bases). The V end was cut by 7 bases, the J end by 6 bases, with 9 bases between. The germline gives CDR1 MDHEN, CDR2 SYDVKM. The CDR3 runs to 12 residues. CDR3 region: CASKDSAGELFF. The CDR3 region has the DNA TGTGCCAGCAAGGACAGCGCCGGGGAGCTGTTTTTT.

There are many counts of this clonotype. J is TRBJ1-1 and V is TRBV2; possibly TRBD1 for D (5 bases). With 7 bases removed from V and 5 bases from J, the gap between germline ends came to 17 bases. Germline CDR1 is SNHLY and CDR2 is FYNNEI. This CDR3 has 14 amino acids. CDR3 DNA sequence: TGTGCCAGCACCAAAACGACAGAGGGGACTGAAGCTTTCTTT. Protein product: CASTKTTEGTEAFF.

This clonotype was observed a few times. The chain recombines TRBV25-1 with TRBJ1-4, with D tentatively TRBD1 (6 bases). This CDR3 has 13 amino acids. V was cut by 6 bases and J by 4 bases, with 9 bases left in between. Germline loops: CDR1 MGHDK, CDR2 SYGVNS. CDR3 sequence reads: CASRGGGNEKLFF. In nucleotides, the CDR3 is TGTGCCAGCAGAGGAGGGGGTAATGAAAAACTGTTTTTT.

This chain connects TRBV10-3 to TRBJ1-2, with D maybe TRBD1 (6 bases). V lost 5 bases, J lost 3 bases, and 10 bases lay in between. The V gene's germline CDR1 is ENHRY and CDR2 SYGVKD. This CDR3 is 13 amino acids long. As DNA, the CDR3 is TGTGCCATCAGTCGGACAGATGACTATGGCTACACCTTC. It translates to CAISRTDDYGYTF.

This clonotype has a handful of counts. The genes are TRBV20-1 and TRBJ2-5, with TRBD2 matching over 14 bases. The CDR3 is made up of 20 amino acids. Germline V gene lookup returns CDR1 DFQATT and CDR2 SNEGSKA (reference sequence). The V segment lost 6 bases and the J segment 5 bases; nucleotides outside the gene matches: 23. CDR3 in DNA: TGCAGTGCAACCCCAGGAGGACTAGCGGGAGGAGTAGGGCTTATGGAGACCCAGTACTTC. This encodes CSATPGGLAGGVGLMETQYF.

On this clonotype: One end of the junction does not line up with germline, which may come from a read error. The chain links TRBV20-1 to TRBJ1-2, with a possible D match to TRBD1 (5 bases). The CDR3 spans 15 residues. Germline CDR1 and CDR2: DFQATT and SNEGSKA (reference sequence). The CDR3 spells CSARDEGNPNYGCTF. DNA for the CDR3: TGCAGTGCTAGAGATGAGGGGAACCCTAACTATGGCTGCACCTTC.

The sample holds a few counts of this clonotype. The CDR3 loop reads CASSQGQGGQEPQHF. CDR3 sequence (DNA): TGCGCCAGCAGCCAAGGTCAAGGGGGGCAAGAGCCCCAGCATTTT. V and J are TRBV4-1 and TRBJ1-5; D perhaps matches TRBD1 (6 bases). Trimming stripped 1 base from V and 8 bases from J, with 15 bases between. Germline CDR1 is MGHRA and CDR2 is YSYEKL. This CDR3 region has 15 residues.

This clonotype turned up a few times. CDR3 protein: CASNAQVGDQPQHF. CDR3 sequence (DNA): TGCGCCAGCAACGCCCAGGTTGGAGATCAGCCCCAGCATTTT. V gene TRBV4-1 combines with J gene TRBJ1-5; D uncertain. Deletions cut 7 bases from V and 5 bases from J, with 15 bases between. CDR1 and CDR2 from the germline V gene are MGHRA and YSYEKL. The CDR3 runs 14 residues.

This clonotype was picked up many times. The chain links TRBV2 to TRBJ1-3, with D tentatively TRBD1 (5 bases). The CDR3 length is 13 residues. Trimming took off 5 bases at V and 4 bases at J, with 9 bases between the two ends. Germline V lookup: CDR1 SNHLY, CDR2 FYNNEI. The CDR3 nucleotides read TGTGCCAGCAGTCCCGGGGCAGGAAACACCATATATTTT. It translates to CASSPGAGNTIYF.

The CDR3 DNA reads TGCGGCGCTGGGGCGGGTGGGAGCTCCTACGAGCAGTACTTC. This encodes CGAGAGGSSYEQYF. The chain carries TRBV29-1 and TRBJ2-7; D is perhaps TRBD1 or TRBD2 (5 bases each). Germline lookup yields CDR1 SQVTM and CDR2 ANQGSEA. The CDR3 is 14 amino acids.

This clonotype appeared a few times. V usage is TRBV12-3 or TRBV12-4 and J usage is TRBJ2-7; tentatively, D is TRBD1 (5 bases). The CDR3 is made up of 15 amino acids. Trimming removed 3 bases at V and 4 bases at J, with 16 bases between. The CDR3 DNA is TGTGCCAGCAGTTTGGGTGGGGCCACGGGTTACGAGCAGTACTTC. The encoded protein is CASSLGGATGYEQYF.